This TCR beta chain was found in a study of Ad26.COV2.S vaccination and SARS-CoV-2 variants. Broader study findings: Comparability of non-spike TCR breadth was observed across vaccine and placebo recipients.

Germline loops: CDR1 KGHDR, CDR2 SFDVKD. After removal of 10 bases from V and 5 bases from J, the junction contained 13 bases not matched to a gene. This CDR3 contains 14 residues. The treatment was: roughly 19 received Ad26.COV2.S at low or high dose, single or two shots; five or six received placebo; per-sample allocation not given. Sampling happened 63 days after the first vaccine or placebo injection. Donation came from an adult in Boston who was aged 18-55 years. An Ad26 vector expressing Wuhan-strain SARS-CoV-2 spike constituted the vaccine. Repertoires were generated with immunoSEQ multiplex PCR, while TCRdb's copy carries only in-frame clones and drops some. This table has roughly 390,000 clones, approximately 91% appearing once. Concerning this clone: Its antigen is as yet unknown.

The sequencing used peripheral blood, collected in a trial of Ad26.COV2.S vaccine versus placebo. The sequence was collected from a person aged 18 to 59 who received the Ad26.COV2.S COVID-19 vaccine or a placebo. V and J are TRBV24-1 and TRBJ2-7, with 7 bases identical to TRBD1. The CDR3 region has the DNA TGTGCCACTAGTACTACAGGGGAGACCCACGAGCAGTACTTC. Protein sequence: CATSTTGETHEQYF.